This T cell receptor beta chain originates from a study of cytomegalovirus exposure and HLA in healthy donors. Study at large: A preliminary data release comprised 70 million to 95 million unique TCRs obtained from HLA-typed donors.

About this clone: Its specificity is unknown.

CDR3 length equals 17 residues. J lost 1 base, V lost 6 bases, and 12 bases had no gene match. Germline values: CDR1 SQVTM, CDR2 ANQGSEA. In the PCR, 60 Vbeta and 13 Jbeta primers were used. The repertoire was sequenced with immunoSEQ multiplex PCR; TCRdb's copy has only in-frame clones and lacks some. Here the sample spans some 110,000 clones, around 67% being singletons. Study-level results: A later analysis found that most CMV-associated TCR beta chains appeared HLA-restricted.

Material: PBMCs. The source is a man in his 60s in good health and CMV-seropositive. The chain joins TRBV29-1 to TRBJ2-6, with 7 positions matching TRBD1. The CDR3 here is CSVWDRTGPSGANVLTF. CDR3 in DNA: TGCAGCGTGTGGGATCGGACAGGTCCTTCTGGGGCCAACGTCCTGACTTTC.